The entry below describes one T cell receptor (beta chain). Sequenced by immunoSEQ multiplex PCR; TCRdb stores in-frame clones only, minus some. The table has 2 million to 3 million clones, 80% to 95% seen once. V was pared by 2 bases and J by 6 bases, with 17 bases between. Germline loops: CDR1 LNHDA, CDR2 SQIVND (reference sequence). The CDR3 is 16 residues long. This entry comes from a study of shared clonotypes between healthy human individuals. The V call is TRBV19, the J call TRBJ2-1, with TRBD2 as a possible D gene (7 bases). The receptor was isolated from a man between 18 and 35 years old in good health. Some clones in this sample may be carry-over from other donors' samples. The sequenced material came from naive CD4+ T cells from PBMCs. Stated subset: CD45RA+ positively selected. Here the CDR3 DNA reads TGTGCCAGTAGTATAACCCCCGGGGGGCGAGGCAATGAGCAGTTCTTC. This sequence encodes CASSITPGGRGNEQFF.